The next 20 T cell receptor beta chains were all read from a single sample in a study of T cells after posttransplantation cyclophosphamide. The naive gate required viable CD3+CD4+ or CD3+CD8+ cells with CCR7+CD45RA+CD45RO-CD95-CD27+CD28+ phenotype. Using immunoSEQ multiplex PCR, the repertoire was profiled, and TCRdb retains in-frame clones only, with some absent. The sample contains roughly 20,000 clones, over 95% of which appear only once. The sequenced sample consisted of naive CD4+ T cells sorted from PBMCs. The receptors derive from a man aged 40-55 years in good health, CMV-negative, and a related stem cell transplant donor.

The rearrangement links TRBV11-3 to TRBJ2-1, with 11 bases aligning to TRBD2. Unmatched junction bases numbered 3, after V lost 1 base and J lost 4 bases. Germline V gene sequence: CDR1 SGHNT, CDR2 YENEEA. This CDR3 region has 16 residues. CDR3 nucleotides: TGTGCCAGCAGCTTAGCCGGGACTAGCGGTTACAATGAGCAGTTCTTC. Its protein is CASSLAGTSGYNEQFF.

The chain employs TRBV7-8 and TRBJ1-2; D remains ambiguous. Trimming stripped 5 bases from V and 4 bases from J, with 11 bases between. Per germline, CDR1 SGHVS and CDR2 FQNEAQ. The CDR3 runs to 13 residues. CDR3 in DNA: TGTGCCAGCAGCCCCGTCGGGGTCTATGGCTACACCTTC. Protein sequence: CASSPVGVYGYTF.

This chain joins TRBV4-2 and TRBJ2-1, with D unresolved. V was clipped by 0 bases and J by 9 bases, with 12 bases between them. The CDR3 is 14 amino acids. From germline, CDR1 is LGHNA and CDR2 YNFKEQ. This CDR3 is CASSQEGVDSEQFF. As DNA, the CDR3 is TGTGCCAGCAGCCAAGAGGGCGTGGATAGTGAGCAGTTCTTC.

The chain uses TRBV28 and TRBJ2-5; D gene uncertain. The DNA end is a closer match to TRBJ2-7, so the J assignment may be wrong. Germline CDR1 and CDR2: MDHEN and SYDVKM. This CDR3 contains 10 residues. The CDR3 DNA is TGTGCCACCGCTACCTACGAGCAGTACTTC. This gives the protein CATATYEQYF.

In its sample, this clone was seen a few times. The chain is built from TRBV5-1 and TRBJ2-2; perhaps TRBD2 as D (5 bases). CDR1 and CDR2 (germline): SGHRS, YFSETQ. Deletions cut 6 bases from V and 2 bases from J, with 14 bases between. The CDR3 is made up of 15 amino acids. The CDR3 loop is CASKAGEINTGELFF. DNA for the CDR3: TGCGCCAGCAAGGCCGGGGAGATAAACACCGGGGAGCTGTTTTTT. The full variable domain, in which reference TRBV5-1 and TRBJ2-2 provide the parts outside the CDR3, is KAGVTQTPRYLIKTRGQQVTLSCSPISGHRSVSWYQQTPGQGLQFLFEYFSETQRNKGNFPGRFSGRQFSNSRSEMNVSTLELGDSALYLCASKAGEINTGELFFGEGSRLTVL.

V gene TRBV11-2 combines with J gene TRBJ2-7, with 7 bases fitting TRBD2. V lost 2 bases and J lost 3; bases outside the gene matches: 10. Germline V gene data show CDR1 as SGHAT and CDR2 as FQNNGV. This CDR3 is 16 amino acids long. The CDR3 spells CASSLLNAGESYEQYF. The CDR3 bases are TGTGCCAGCAGCTTACTTAATGCGGGAGAGAGCTACGAGCAGTACTTC.

The chain has TRBV6-1 and TRBJ2-2; 8 nucleotides match TRBD2. The CDR3 is 16 amino acids. Germline assignment: CDR1 MNHNS and CDR2 SASEGT. The ends lost 4 bases at V and 2 bases at J; junction bases unmatched: 6. CDR3 nucleotide sequence: TGTGCCAGCAGTGGAACAAGCGGGAGAAACACCGGGGAGCTGTTTTTT. The encoded protein is CASSGTSGRNTGELFF.

The V call is TRBV7-2, the J call TRBJ1-2; 9 bases agree with TRBD1. With V trimmed by 5 bases and J by 2 bases, 6 bases remained unmatched. This CDR3 contains 15 residues. Germline CDR1 is SGHTA and CDR2 is FQGNSA. This CDR3 is CASSNSGTGNYGYTF. The DNA for the CDR3 is TGTGCCAGCAGCAACTCCGGGACAGGGAACTATGGCTACACCTTC.

The chain links TRBV2 to TRBJ2-3, with D possibly matching TRBD1 (6 bases). V was pared by 1 base and J by 6 bases, with 11 bases between. Germline loops: CDR1 SNHLY, CDR2 FYNNEI. The length of the CDR3 is 14 residues. Here the CDR3 DNA reads TGTGCCAGCAGTGAAGGACCCAGGGGTGATACGCAGTATTTT. It is translated as CASSEGPRGDTQYF.

The V and J genes are TRBV2 and TRBJ2-7; weak D call: TRBD2 (5 bases). The CDR3 runs 15 residues. V was pared by 4 bases and J by 6 bases, with 19 bases between. The germline gives CDR1 SNHLY, CDR2 FYNNEI. In DNA, the CDR3 is TGTGCCAGCAGTGGCCCCTCCACTAGAGGAGGCGAGCAGTACTTC. Translating it yields CASSGPSTRGGEQYF.

This clone was counted once. The rearrangement joins TRBV7-9 to TRBJ1-5; 8 positions match TRBD1. J gave up 7 bases and V 2 bases, and 7 bases lay outside the gene matches. Germline CDR1 is SEHNR and CDR2 is FQNEAQ (reference sequence). The length of the CDR3 is 15 residues. The CDR3 bases are TGTGCCAGCAGCTTATCAGGGGGCATAAACCAGCCCCAGCATTTT. It is translated as CASSLSGGINQPQHF.

V usage is TRBV30 and J usage is TRBJ2-7; D remains ambiguous. This CDR3 region has 15 residues. Germline V gene sequence: CDR1 GTSNPN, CDR2 SVGIG (reference sequence). V was trimmed by 0 bases and J by 0 bases, leaving 12 bases between them. CDR3 sequence: CAWSVKHPISYEQYF. The DNA for the CDR3 is TGTGCCTGGAGTGTAAAACACCCGATCTCCTACGAGCAGTACTTC.

CDR3 nucleotide sequence: TGTGCCAGCAGCCGGACTAGCGGGAGTTACGAGCAGTACTTC. It yields the protein CASSRTSGSYEQYF. This chain connects TRBV6-6 to TRBJ2-7; 13 bases fit TRBD2. In germline, CDR1 is MNHNY, CDR2 SVGAGI (reference sequence). The CDR3 contains 14 residues. The V and J ends lost 6 bases and 4 bases, in that order; junction bases with no gene match: 3.

V is TRBV29-1 and J is TRBJ2-5; 12 nucleotides agree with TRBD1. The V and J ends lost 8 bases and 5 bases, in that order; junction bases with no gene match: 6. This CDR3 region has 13 residues. Germline V lookup: CDR1 SQVTM, CDR2 ANQGSEA. CDR3 in DNA: TGCAGCACTTGGGACAGGGGGCCTGAGACCCAGTACTTC. Translated, it gives CSTWDRGPETQYF.

The V gene is TRBV4-3, the J gene TRBJ2-3, with 7 positions matching TRBD2. Trimming removed 0 bases from V and 0 bases from J; junction bases left unmatched: 6. Germline V gene data show CDR1 as LGHNA and CDR2 as YSLEER. This CDR3 is 17 amino acids long. The CDR3: CASSQDPGEGSTDTQYF. The CDR3 nucleotides read TGCGCCAGCAGCCAAGATCCGGGGGAGGGTAGCACAGATACGCAGTATTTT.

This clone has only one observation. The chain joins TRBV7-2 to TRBJ2-5; TRBD2 matches at 7 bases. The germline CDR1 and CDR2 sequences are SGHTA and FQGNSA. This CDR3 has 14 amino acids. V shed 2 bases, J shed 4 bases, and the junction held 4 bases outside the gene matches. The CDR3 DNA follows: TGTGCCAGCAGCTTAATAACGGGAGGAGAGACCCAGTACTTC. Translation gives CASSLITGGETQYF.

Note on this clone: This sample also contains other DNA sequences that code for the same CDR3. V gene TRBV11-2 combines with J gene TRBJ2-1; 10 bases agree with TRBD2. Germline V gene sequence: CDR1 SGHAT, CDR2 FQNNGV. Trimming at V came to 5 bases and at J to 4 bases, leaving 5 bases not matched to a gene. The CDR3 spans 15 residues. The CDR3: CASSPGTSVYNEQFF. In DNA form, the CDR3 reads TGTGCCAGCAGCCCAGGGACTAGCGTTTACAATGAGCAGTTCTTC.

V gene TRBV19 combines with J gene TRBJ1-4; 7 bases map to TRBD1. Trimming removed 5 bases from V and 8 bases from J; junction bases left unmatched: 8. Germline CDR1 LNHDA, CDR2 SQIVND (reference sequence). The CDR3 has 14 amino acids. The chain's CDR3 is CASSGRQGSEKLFF. CDR3 DNA sequence: TGTGCCAGTAGTGGGCGACAGGGAAGCGAAAAACTGTTTTTT.

The chain employs TRBV7-2 and TRBJ2-7; 7 nucleotides match TRBD2. CDR3 size: 14 residues. Germline trimming cut 5 bases from V and 3 bases from J; bases unmatched to any gene: 7. Germline assignment: CDR1 SGHTA and CDR2 FQGNSA. CDR3 residues: CASSDAGTNYEQYF. The CDR3 nucleotides are TGTGCCAGCAGCGACGCCGGGACTAACTACGAGCAGTACTTC.

The chain links TRBV9 to TRBJ2-2; 7 positions match TRBD1. Germline values: CDR1 SGDLS, CDR2 YYNGEE. This CDR3 spans 16 amino acids. The ends lost 0 bases at V and 4 bases at J; junction bases unmatched: 6. CDR3 in amino acids: CASSVEGTVSTGELFF. The CDR3 coding sequence is TGTGCCAGCAGCGTAGAAGGGACAGTTTCCACCGGGGAGCTGTTTTTT.